This T cell receptor (beta chain) was captured in a study of Graves' ophthalmopathy and Graves' hyperthyroidism. This clonotype has at least ten counts. Its target is unknown. Germline lookup yields CDR1 MNHEY and CDR2 SMNVEV (reference sequence). V was shortened by 3 bases and J by 2 bases, with 11 bases between the two germline ends. The CDR3 spans 14 residues. Study-level points and caveats: The study's model predicted ophthalmopathy progression at about 68% sensitivity and about 78% specificity. In blood, most expanded thyroid clonotypes above 0.001 frequency were also detected.

Amplifying from RNA transcripts, the study obtained TCR beta CDR3 regions. HTBI primers served in a first-round RT-PCR, which a second-round multiplex PCR followed. A single record per CDR3 protein comes from TCRdb applying MiXCR to the multiplex PCR reads. The sample yields more than 300,000 distinct CDR3 sequences, 15% seen once. The TCR was taken from a woman between 18 and 29 years old with stable Graves' hyperthyroidism. This chain joins TRBV27 and TRBJ2-7, with D unclear. Material: peripheral blood. The CDR3 is CASSLRTETYEQYF. CDR3 in DNA: TGTGCCAGCAGTTTGAGGACCGAGACCTACGAGCAGTACTTC.